One TCR beta chain is described in this entry. Its antigen is still unknown. The data originate from a study of T cells in localized non-small cell lung cancer. Overall study findings and caveats: Researchers found a median approximately 55 of the top 100 tumor clones in adjacent lung.

TCRdb's copy holds only in-frame clones and misses some; the assay was immunoSEQ multiplex PCR. The sample records 25,000 to 30,000 clones, 65% to 85% being singletons. This receptor was identified in a man aged 35 to 69 with stage III lung adenocarcinoma. This specimen consisted of peripheral blood mononuclear cells, obtained before any cancer treatment.

The CDR3 DNA sequence: TGTGCCAGCAGCTCGGGACAGCAGAACACCGGGGAGCTGTTTTTT. Protein product: CASSSGQQNTGELFF. The chain recombines TRBV7-8 with TRBJ2-2; 7 bases fit TRBD1. This CDR3 is 15 amino acids long. V lost 4 bases, J lost 1 base, and 3 bases stayed unmatched. Germline CDR1 is SGHVS and CDR2 is FQNEAQ.